This TCR beta chain was identified during a study of CD4 T cells in relation to SARS-CoV-2 and coronaviruses. On the study more broadly: TCR beta CDR3s were sequenced after 10-day antigen culture of PBMCs.

The V gene's germline CDR1 is SGHDT and CDR2 YYEEEE. Trimming took 0 bases from V and 8 from J, leaving 12 bases between them. CDR3 length: 14 residues. Note on this clone: What it recognizes is unknown.

Method: immunoSEQ multiplex PCR; TCRdb's copy keeps in-frame clones and lacks some. The sample has 15,000 to 19,000 clones; under 85% are singletons. Before the COVID-19 pandemic, during about 2010-2018, CD4+ T cells were taken from unexposed donors. CD4+ T cells were isolated from the cells after about ten days of culture. Testing used SARS-CoV-2 S/N and four cold-coronavirus spikes on unexposed-donor CD4+ T cells, cells permitting. This TCR was recovered from a human donor in good health. The gene calls are TRBV5-6 and TRBJ2-4, with a tentative D call TRBD2 (6 bases). Source material: CD4+ T cells from PBMCs, cultured in vitro. In DNA, the CDR3 is TGTGCCAGCAGCTTGGACTCCGGGAGAGACATTCAGTACTTC. This translates into CASSLDSGRDIQYF.